This TCR beta chain was sequenced for a study of CD8+CD57+ T cells in acquired aplastic anemia. Background on the study: Recorded DNA amounts for sorted CD4+ and CD8+ cells had an average of about 3 ug. Study-level results: Comparison of patients with controls identified twenty-nine shared CD8+ CDR3 sequences.

Patients chosen for sequencing had CD8+CD57+ cells that had expanded, as shown by flow cytometry. Untreated patients provided the blood samples, with no therapy given before sampling. The CDR3 length is 14 residues. Per germline, CDR1 SGDLS and CDR2 YYNGEE. The V end was cut by 6 bases, the J end by 2 bases, with 14 bases between. Investigators profiled TCR beta VDJ and CDR3 from genomic DNA template. Using its own MiXCR run on the reads, TCRdb lists one record per CDR3 protein. The top ten clones hold under 55% of a sample with over 150,000 distinct CDR3 sequences, roughly three fifths of them seen once. As for this clonotype: The antigen is not known.

The rearrangement uses TRBV9 and TRBJ1-2; D is ambiguous. The specimen was sorted CD4+, CD8+, or CD8+CD57+ T cells (not recorded which) from PBMCs. This TCR was sampled from a human donor with aplastic anemia. CDR3 coding DNA: TGTGCCAGCACTTCCCTGGCGGGAAACTATGGCTACACCTTC. Its protein is CASTSLAGNYGYTF.